This T cell receptor (beta chain) was sequenced in a study of control samples from healthy donors and cancer patients. Assay: immunoSEQ multiplex PCR; the TCRdb copy retains only in-frame clones and omits some. The data hold approximately 94,000 clones, with over 75% observed a single time. V was clipped by 3 bases and J by 8 bases, with 10 bases between them. The CDR3 loop spans 12 amino acids. Germline-derived CDR1 and CDR2 are LGHDT and YNNKEL (reference sequence). This clone was seen at least ten times. Sequencing used blood. This sequence was found in a woman aged 45 to 65 in good health. The chain links TRBV3-1 (or the pseudogene TRBV3-2) to TRBJ1-2; D remains ambiguous. The CDR3 protein is CASSHLGLGYTF. For the CDR3, the DNA is TGTGCCAGCAGCCATTTAGGTTTGGGCTACACCTTC.